The 13 T cell receptor beta chains below all came from one sample that was sequenced in a study of CD8+ T cells in alopecia areata. Treatment denoted: oral pan-JAK inhibitor, 5-10 mg twice daily. Extracted RNA was reverse transcribed, and the resulting cDNA served as sequencing template. Method: immunoSEQ multiplex PCR; TCRdb's copy keeps in-frame clones and lacks some. The table records about 200,000 clones, less than 75% of them present only once. Specimen: CD4+ T cells sorted from blood, collected at week 4, from a patient treated with tofacitinib. The receptors come from a human donor with alopecia areata.

This clone was observed a few times. The chain has TRBV7-2 and TRBJ1-2; D unresolved. The V and J ends lost 2 bases and 0 bases respectively, with 10 bases between them. The CDR3 extends over 15 amino acids. The V gene's germline CDR1 is SGHTA and CDR2 FQGNSA. The CDR3 protein is CASSLSGRANYGYTF. The CDR3 nucleotides are TGTGCCAGCAGCTTATCGGGTCGGGCTAACTATGGCTACACCTTC.

This CDR3 is CSSISGTDTQYF. DNA of the CDR3: TGCAGCTCCATTAGTGGCACAGATACGCAGTATTTT. This chain links TRBV29-1 with TRBJ2-3; D gene ambiguous. The CDR3 has 12 amino acids. The ends were cut back, 8 bases at V and 1 base at J, with 10 bases in the middle. The germline CDR1 and CDR2 sequences are SQVTM and ANQGSEA.

This chain joins TRBV2 and TRBJ2-3; 9 bases align to TRBD1. Germline V lookup: CDR1 SNHLY, CDR2 FYNNEI. The CDR3 spans 15 residues. The junction had 8 bases not matched to a gene; V was cut back by 6 bases and J by 4 bases. The CDR3 is CASRLDRGGPDTQYF. In DNA form, the CDR3 reads TGTGCCAGCAGGCTGGACAGGGGAGGTCCAGATACGCAGTATTTT.

There are a few counts of this clone. V and J are TRBV10-2 and TRBJ2-7; D not resolved. The germline V gene encodes CDR1 WSHSY and CDR2 SAAADI. The CDR3 has 13 amino acids. The V end lost 1 base, the J end lost 1 base, and 5 bases lay between the germline ends. The CDR3 spells CASSEFESYEQYF. In DNA, the CDR3 is TGCGCCAGCAGTGAGTTCGAGTCCTACGAGCAGTACTTC.

V and J are TRBV29-1 and TRBJ2-2; TRBD2 agrees at 12 bases. Germline values: CDR1 SQVTM, CDR2 ANQGSEA. V shed 2 bases and J 4 bases; nucleotides not matched to a gene: 2. The length of the CDR3 is 15 residues. The CDR3 DNA reads TGCAGCGTTGAACTAGCGGGGGGGCCCACCGGGGAGCTGTTTTTT. It specifies CSVELAGGPTGELFF.

This clone showed up just a few times. This sequence joins TRBV30 and TRBJ2-5; D might be TRBD1 or TRBD2, each matching 5 bases. The V gene's germline CDR1 is GTSNPN and CDR2 SVGIG (reference sequence). Trimming took off 2 bases at V and 5 bases at J, with 9 bases between the two ends. This CDR3 has 12 amino acids. CDR3 region: CAWSQRDETQYF. CDR3 DNA sequence: TGTGCCTGGAGTCAACGGGACGAGACCCAGTACTTC.

The table lists this clone with a count of one. Within the sample, other DNA sequences also encode this same CDR3. V and J are TRBV20-1 and TRBJ2-7; D gene unclear. Germline CDR1 and CDR2: DFQATT and SNEGSKA (reference sequence). This CDR3 is 11 amino acids long. The germline V and J ends were trimmed by 6 bases and 7 bases, with 13 bases remaining between them. Written as DNA, the CDR3 is TGCAGTGCCTCCGGCGGATTAGAGCAGTACTTC. This sequence encodes CSASGGLEQYF.

This chain connects TRBV20-1 to TRBJ1-1; D unresolved. Trimming took 6 bases from V and 4 from J, leaving 9 bases between them. Germline V gene lookup returns CDR1 DFQATT and CDR2 SNEGSKA (reference sequence). The CDR3 sequence is 11 residues long. The CDR3 sequence: CSAAVTTEAFF. CDR3 DNA sequence: TGCAGTGCGGCCGTGACCACTGAAGCTTTCTTT.

The V and J genes are TRBV7-3 and TRBJ2-1, with a tentative D call TRBD1 (6 bases). V was shortened by 1 base and J by 6 bases, with 10 bases between the two germline ends. The CDR3 contains 14 residues. Per germline, CDR1 SGHTA and CDR2 FQGTGA. In DNA form, the CDR3 reads TGTGCCAGCAGCTTAATAGGGGACACCAATGAGCAGTTCTTC. It yields the protein CASSLIGDTNEQFF. Full variable domain (missing parts from reference TRBV7-3 and TRBJ2-1): GAGVSQTPSNKVTEKGKYVELRCDPISGHTALYWYRQSLGQGPEFLIYFQGTGAADDSGLPNDRFFAVRPEGSVSTLKIQRTERGDSAVYLCASSLIGDTNEQFFGPGTRLTVL.

The gene calls are TRBV30 and TRBJ2-5, with TRBD1 as a possible D gene (5 bases). V was shortened by 1 base and J by 5 bases, with 11 bases between the two germline ends. CDR1 is GTSNPN and CDR2 is SVGIG in the germline V gene (reference sequence). CDR3 length: 13 residues. Here the CDR3 reads CAWSGRGWETQYF. In DNA, the CDR3 is TGTGCCTGGAGTGGAAGGGGATGGGAGACCCAGTACTTC.

The rearrangement joins TRBV29-1 to TRBJ2-6, with D unresolved. The V end lost 7 bases, the J end lost 0 bases, and 4 bases lay between the germline ends. Germline V gene sequence: CDR1 SQVTM, CDR2 ANQGSEA. This CDR3 region has 12 residues. The CDR3 is CSASSGANVLTF. The CDR3, as DNA: TGCAGCGCCAGCTCTGGGGCCAACGTCCTGACTTTC. The full variable domain, with the rest looked up from reference TRBV29-1 and TRBJ2-6, is SAVISQKPSRDICQRGTSLTIQCQVDSQVTMMFWYRQQPGQSLTLIATANQGSEATYESGFVIDKFPISRPNLTFSTLTVSNMSPEDSSIYLCSASSGANVLTFGAGSRLTVL.

The rearrangement joins TRBV29-1 to TRBJ2-6, with no clear D. CDR1 is SQVTM, CDR2 ANQGSEA, per germline. Between the trimmed V and J ends, which lost 7 bases and 2 bases, there was a span of 9 bases. The CDR3 is 13 amino acids. The CDR3 DNA reads as TGCAGCGCTCAGGTGGCTGGGGCCAACGTCCTGACTTTC. It codes for CSAQVAGANVLTF.

The V call is TRBV11-2, the J call TRBJ2-5; no clear D. The CDR3 loop spans 13 amino acids. With 1 base removed from V and 5 bases from J, the gap between germline ends came to 8 bases. Looked up from germline, CDR1 is SGHAT and CDR2 is FQNNGV. CDR3 region: CASSLGSAETQYF. CDR3 sequence (DNA): TGTGCCAGCAGCTTAGGGTCGGCGGAGACCCAGTACTTC.